The 32 T cell receptor beta chains listed next were all sequenced from one sample in a study of CD4 T cells in relation to SARS-CoV-2 and coronaviruses. The unexposed donors gave CD4+ T cells in about 2010-2019, prior to COVID-19. The cells were cultured for about ten days before CD4+ T cells were isolated. These TCRs' antigens remain unknown. TCRdb keeps only in-frame clones here, not all; method: immunoSEQ multiplex PCR. This table has more than 15,000 clones, around 80% appearing once. The sequenced sample consisted of CD4+ T cells from PBMCs, cultured in vitro. The receptors shown here come from a human donor in good health.

The chain couples TRBV6-5 to TRBJ2-1, with 8 bases aligning to TRBD2. The CDR3 has 15 amino acids. J was trimmed by 5 bases and V by 6 bases; bases with no gene match: 9. Germline V gene lookup returns CDR1 MNHEY and CDR2 SVGAGI. The CDR3 DNA reads as TGTGCCAGCAGACCCGGCGGTAGCGGGAACAATGAGCAGTTCTTC. Translation gives CASRPGGSGNNEQFF.

The J gene is TRBJ1-2, the V gene TRBV3-1 (or the pseudogene TRBV3-2); no clear D. CDR3 size: 13 residues. Germline V CDR1 and CDR2: LGHDT, YNNKEL (reference sequence). The germline V and J ends were trimmed by 4 bases and 8 bases, with 14 bases remaining between them. CDR3 in amino acids: CASSPGISRGYTF. The CDR3 DNA reads TGTGCCAGCAGCCCCGGGATTTCACGGGGCTACACCTTC.

The V and J genes are TRBV5-5 and TRBJ2-1; TRBD1 matches 7 bases. This CDR3 has 14 residues. J was trimmed by 9 bases and V by 6 bases; bases with no gene match: 12. Germline V lookup: CDR1 SGHKS, CDR2 YYEKEE (reference sequence). CDR3 protein: CASIIFPGQFEQFF. In nucleotides, the CDR3 is TGTGCCAGCATCATCTTCCCGGGACAGTTTGAGCAGTTCTTC.

CDR3 protein: CASRGWGNQPQHF. In DNA form, the CDR3 reads TGTGCCAGCCGTGGGTGGGGCAATCAGCCCCAGCATTTT. The V gene is TRBV21-1, the J gene TRBJ1-5. TRBV21-1 is deemed a pseudogene. The CDR3 spans 13 residues.

The genes are TRBV19 and TRBJ1-4, with TRBD1 as a possible D gene (5 bases). V shed 6 bases and J shed 4 bases, with 15 bases lying between them. CDR1 is LNHDA and CDR2 is SQIVND in the germline V gene (reference sequence). There are 15 residues in the CDR3. The DNA of the CDR3 is TGTGCCAGTAGGTTAGGCACAGGAAATAATGAAAAACTGTTTTTT. It encodes CASRLGTGNNEKLFF.

The count of this clone is one. The chain joins TRBV2 to TRBJ2-5; D remains ambiguous. The CDR3 has 11 amino acids. Germline CDR1 SNHLY, CDR2 FYNNEI. Trimming took off 5 bases at V and 5 bases at J, with 6 bases between the two ends. In DNA form, the CDR3 reads TGTGCCAGCAGTTCCCGGGAGACCCAGTACTTC. Translating it yields CASSSRETQYF.

The J gene is TRBJ1-1, the V gene TRBV6-6, with a possible D match to TRBD1 (6 bases). The CDR3 has 15 amino acids. CDR1 MNHNY and CDR2 SVGAGI come from the germline V gene (reference sequence). V was trimmed by 6 bases and J by 0 bases, leaving 14 bases between them. Written as DNA, the CDR3 is TGTGCCAGCAGCCCCGCCAGGGGCCTGAACACTGAAGCTTTCTTT. It translates to CASSPARGLNTEAFF.

The chain combines TRBV30 with TRBJ2-7; 10 nucleotides agree with TRBD2. Per germline, CDR1 GTSNPN and CDR2 SVGIG (reference sequence). J gave up 5 bases and V 0 bases, and 7 bases lay outside the gene matches. The CDR3 is 15 residues long. The CDR3 loop reads CAWSVGLAGANEQYF. The CDR3 nucleotides read TGTGCCTGGAGTGTAGGGCTAGCGGGAGCAAACGAGCAGTACTTC.

J is TRBJ1-1 and V is TRBV18, with 7 bases aligning to TRBD1. Germline loops: CDR1 KGHSH, CDR2 LQKENI. Trimming at V came to 6 bases and at J to 3 bases, leaving 7 bases not matched to a gene. The CDR3 extends over 14 amino acids. The CDR3 bases are TGTGCCAGCTCTATCCGGGACAGCTACACTGAAGCTTTCTTT. It codes for CASSIRDSYTEAFF.

This clone was counted only a few times. The chain employs TRBV6-5 and TRBJ1-6; D may be TRBD1 (5 bases). V was trimmed by 2 bases and J by 14 bases, leaving 13 bases between them. Germline assignment: CDR1 MNHEY and CDR2 SVGAGI. The CDR3 covers 13 residues. The CDR3 DNA reads as TGTGCCAGCAGTTACGGGCGACTGGGGGCCCTCCACTTT. This gives the protein CASSYGRLGALHF.

This chain uses TRBV19 with TRBJ2-2; 9 bases fit TRBD2. The CDR3 runs to 16 residues. Germline assignment: CDR1 LNHDA and CDR2 SQIVND (reference sequence). The junction had 4 bases not matched to a gene; V was cut back by 3 bases and J by 2 bases. The CDR3 loop reads CASSIGTSINTGELFF. As DNA, the CDR3 is TGTGCCAGTAGTATTGGGACTAGCATAAACACCGGGGAGCTGTTTTTT.

The table lists this clone with a few counts. This chain joins TRBV19 and TRBJ2-7; D may be TRBD1 or TRBD2 (5 bases each). Germline CDR1 is LNHDA and CDR2 is SQIVND (reference sequence). This CDR3 contains 15 residues. Deletions cut 7 bases from V and 2 bases from J, with 18 bases between. This CDR3 is CASKGDTGPPYEQYF. The CDR3 nucleotides are TGTGCCAGTAAGGGCGATACGGGGCCACCCTACGAGCAGTACTTC. Full variable domain (rest looked up from reference TRBV19 and TRBJ2-7): DGGITQSPKYLFRKEGQNVTLSCEQNLNHDAMYWYRQDPGQGLRLIYYSQIVNDFQKGDIAEGYSVSREKKESFPLTVTSAQKNPTAFYLCASKGDTGPPYEQYFGPGTRLTVT.

V is TRBV5-1 and J is TRBJ1-2, with TRBD1 matching over 7 bases. The V gene's germline CDR1 is SGHRS and CDR2 YFSETQ. V lost 4 bases to trimming and J lost 8 bases; unmatched junction nucleotides: 5. CDR3 length equals 12 residues. CDR3 in DNA: TGCGCCAGCAGCCTCGGACAGGACGGCTACACCTTC. As protein: CASSLGQDGYTF.

The chain recombines TRBV30 with TRBJ1-1; the D is unclear. V was clipped by 5 bases and J by 1 base, with 5 bases between them. The CDR3 length is 11 residues. Per germline, CDR1 GTSNPN and CDR2 SVGIG (reference sequence). DNA for the CDR3: TGTGCCTGGGCCGGGAACACTGAAGCTTTCTTT. It specifies CAWAGNTEAFF.

The chain has TRBV20-1 and TRBJ1-1; D gene ambiguous. The V and J ends lost 3 bases and 6 bases respectively, with 17 bases between them. CDR1 and CDR2 from the germline V gene are DFQATT and SNEGSKA (reference sequence). The CDR3 sequence is 14 residues long. The chain's CDR3 is CSASKRIAGSEAFF. CDR3 nucleotides: TGCAGTGCTAGTAAAAGAATCGCTGGGTCTGAAGCTTTCTTT.

This chain links TRBV15 with TRBJ1-1; no clear D gene. Between the trimmed V and J ends, which lost 0 bases and 1 base, there was a span of 9 bases. The CDR3 extends over 15 amino acids. Germline V lookup: CDR1 LNHNV, CDR2 YYDKDF (reference sequence). The CDR3 protein is CATSRDARKNTEAFF. The CDR3 nucleotides are TGTGCCACCAGCAGAGATGCCAGAAAGAACACTGAAGCTTTCTTT.

The V and J genes are TRBV6-5 and TRBJ2-7; D remains ambiguous. Germline V CDR1 and CDR2: MNHEY, SVGAGI. CDR3 size: 13 residues. V lost 8 bases to trimming and J lost 5 bases, with 16 bases between them. The CDR3 here is CASLFRFFDEQYF. The CDR3 DNA sequence: TGTGCCAGCCTTTTTCGGTTCTTTGACGAGCAGTACTTC.

The chain couples TRBV7-3 to TRBJ2-1; D call uncertain. CDR1 and CDR2 from the germline V gene are SGHTA and FQGTGA. The CDR3 loop spans 13 amino acids. Trimming removed 1 base from V and 5 bases from J, with 6 bases in between. The CDR3 protein is CASSLRVDNEQFF. The CDR3 coding sequence is TGTGCCAGCAGCTTAAGGGTTGACAATGAGCAGTTCTTC.

The CDR3 loop reads CASTLGSSYEQYF. The CDR3 bases are TGTGCCAGCACATTAGGGAGCTCCTACGAGCAGTACTTC. This sequence joins TRBV3-1 (or the pseudogene TRBV3-2) and TRBJ2-7, with a possible D match to TRBD2 (5 bases). There are 13 residues in the CDR3. The germline gives CDR1 LGHDT, CDR2 YNNKEL (reference sequence). Between the trimmed V and J ends, which lost 7 bases and 0 bases, there was a span of 10 bases.

This sequence joins TRBV11-1 and TRBJ2-5; D tentatively reads TRBD1 or TRBD2 (5 bases each). Germline CDR1 reads SGHAT; CDR2 reads FQDESV (reference sequence). The CDR3 length is 15 residues. V gave up 5 bases and J gave up 5 bases, with 18 bases separating them. CDR3 coding DNA: TGTGCCAGCAGCCTCGACGGGACCACAGAGGAGACCCAGTACTTC. It specifies CASSLDGTTEETQYF.

The chain joins TRBV30 to TRBJ2-1, with TRBD2 identical over 11 bases. J was trimmed by 0 bases and V by 1 base; bases with no gene match: 2. This CDR3 region has 16 residues. Germline V gene lookup returns CDR1 GTSNPN and CDR2 SVGIG (reference sequence). CDR3 amino acids: CAWSGGTSGSYNEQFF. CDR3 DNA sequence: TGTGCCTGGAGTGGAGGGACTAGCGGCTCCTACAATGAGCAGTTCTTC. Variable domain in full (rest from reference TRBV30 and TRBJ2-1): SQTIHQWPATLVQPVGSPLSLECTVEGTSNPNLYWYRQAAGRGLQLLFYSVGIGQISSEVPQNLSASRPQDRQFILSSKKLLLSDSGFYLCAWSGGTSGSYNEQFFGPGTRLTVL.

The rearrangement links TRBV18 to TRBJ2-7; 7 bases fit TRBD1. Per germline, CDR1 KGHSH and CDR2 LQKENI. After removal of 3 bases from V and 0 bases from J, the junction contained 14 bases not matched to a gene. The CDR3 runs 18 residues. CDR3 sequence (DNA): TGTGCCAGCTCACCCCGGGACAGAAACGATTTTTTCTCCTACGAGCAGTACTTC. Protein product: CASSPRDRNDFFSYEQYF.

V gene TRBV11-2 combines with J gene TRBJ1-6; D uncertain. The V and J ends lost 6 bases and 9 bases respectively, with 9 bases between them. CDR3 length equals 12 residues. Germline assignment: CDR1 SGHAT and CDR2 FQNNGV. The CDR3 DNA reads TGTGCCAGCAGTTTGACCAGTTCACCCCTCCACTTT. As protein: CASSLTSSPLHF.

The CDR3 loop is CASSFNQLVTYEQYF. The DNA for the CDR3 is TGCGCCAGCAGCTTTAACCAGCTAGTCACCTACGAGCAGTACTTC. The gene calls are TRBV5-1 and TRBJ2-7; no firm D call. Trimming took 2 bases from V and 2 from J, leaving 14 bases between them. The CDR3 loop spans 15 amino acids. Germline CDR1 reads SGHRS; CDR2 reads YFSETQ.

The genes are TRBV28 and TRBJ1-5; the D is unclear. Germline V gene data show CDR1 as MDHEN and CDR2 as SYDVKM. The CDR3 length is 12 residues. Trimming shortened V by 7 bases and J by 0 bases, and 4 bases separated the two germline ends. The CDR3 spells CASKDSNQPQHF. The CDR3 region has the DNA TGTGCCAGCAAGGATAGCAATCAGCCCCAGCATTTT.

This chain connects TRBV9 to TRBJ1-6; D may be TRBD1 (5 bases). V was shortened by 4 bases and J by 11 bases, with 16 bases between the two germline ends. CDR1 is SGDLS, CDR2 YYNGEE, per germline. The CDR3 is 14 amino acids. The CDR3 nucleotides read TGTGCCAGCAGCCCCCTCAGGGAAGGGACACCCCTCCACTTT. It encodes CASSPLREGTPLHF.

This clone was picked up a small number of times. This rearrangement joins TRBV29-1 to TRBJ2-7, with D perhaps matching TRBD2 (6 bases). This CDR3 has 12 amino acids. The germline V and J ends were trimmed by 4 bases and 1 base, with 8 bases remaining between them. Germline V CDR1 and CDR2: SQVTM, ANQGSEA. CDR3 coding DNA: TGCAGCGTTGGGGGGGATTCCTACGAGCAGTACTTC. Translating it yields CSVGGDSYEQYF.

This sequence joins TRBV27 and TRBJ2-5, with 8 bases aligning to TRBD2. Germline V gives CDR1 MNHEY, CDR2 SMNVEV (reference sequence). The length of the CDR3 is 13 residues. V was clipped by 7 bases and J by 5 bases; unmatched bases: 6. In nucleotides, the CDR3 is TGTGCCAGCAAGGCGGGAGGCCCCGAGACCCAGTACTTC. Its translation: CASKAGGPETQYF.

The rearrangement links TRBV28 to TRBJ1-2; D remains unclear. Trimming removed 6 bases at V and 1 base at J, with 12 bases between. Germline V gene lookup returns CDR1 MDHEN and CDR2 SYDVKM. The CDR3 extends over 14 amino acids. The CDR3 bases are TGTGCCAGCAGGGCCACCGGGATTAACTATGGCTACACCTTC. Encoded protein: CASRATGINYGYTF.

The chain couples TRBV9 to TRBJ2-7; 8 bases agree with TRBD2. This CDR3 has 16 amino acids. J lost 4 bases, V lost 0 bases, and 9 bases had no gene match. The germline gives CDR1 SGDLS, CDR2 YYNGEE. Here the CDR3 reads CASSVGPAGATYEQYF. The CDR3, as DNA: TGTGCCAGCAGCGTAGGTCCAGCGGGAGCCACATACGAGCAGTACTTC.

CDR3 region: CASSTGRRETRSYF. The CDR3 DNA is TGTGCCAGCAGTACAGGCCGACGGGAAACAAGGTCATACTTC. The chain combines TRBV2 with TRBJ2-7; D is perhaps TRBD1 or TRBD2 (5 bases each). Trimming removed 5 bases from V and 13 bases from J, with 24 bases in between. The V gene's germline CDR1 is SNHLY and CDR2 FYNNEI. This CDR3 comprises 14 residues.

The chain combines TRBV11-3 with TRBJ2-1; a possible D gene is TRBD2 (6 bases). The CDR3 sequence is 13 residues long. V was trimmed by 5 bases and J by 6 bases, leaving 11 bases between them. Germline V gives CDR1 SGHNT, CDR2 YENEEA. For the CDR3, the DNA is TGTGCCAGCAGCACGACTAGGAGCAATGAGCAGTTCTTC. Translated: CASSTTRSNEQFF.